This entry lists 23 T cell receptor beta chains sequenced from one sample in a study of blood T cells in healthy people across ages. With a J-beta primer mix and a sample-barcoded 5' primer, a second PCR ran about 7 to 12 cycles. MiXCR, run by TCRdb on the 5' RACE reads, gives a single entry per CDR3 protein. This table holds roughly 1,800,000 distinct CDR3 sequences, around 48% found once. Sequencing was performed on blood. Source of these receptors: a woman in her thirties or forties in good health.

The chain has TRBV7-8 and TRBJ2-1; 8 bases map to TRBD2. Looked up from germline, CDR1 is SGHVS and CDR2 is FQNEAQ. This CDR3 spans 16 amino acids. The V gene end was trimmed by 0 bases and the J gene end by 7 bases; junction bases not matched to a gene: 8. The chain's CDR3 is CASSLAVRGALNEQFF. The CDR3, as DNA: TGTGCCAGCAGCTTAGCGGTGCGGGGGGCCTTAAATGAGCAGTTCTTC.

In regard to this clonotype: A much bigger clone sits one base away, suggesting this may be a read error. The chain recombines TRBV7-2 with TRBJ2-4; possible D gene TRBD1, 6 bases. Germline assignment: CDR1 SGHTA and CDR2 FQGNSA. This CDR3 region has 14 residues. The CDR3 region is CVSSPQGAKNIQYF. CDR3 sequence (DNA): TGTGTCAGCAGCCCCCAGGGGGCCAAAAACATTCAGTACTTC.

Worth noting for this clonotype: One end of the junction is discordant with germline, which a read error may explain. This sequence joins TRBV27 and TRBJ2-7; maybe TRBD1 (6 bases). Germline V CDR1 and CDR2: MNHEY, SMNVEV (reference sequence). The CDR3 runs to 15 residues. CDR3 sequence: CVSSFFLGAAYEQYF. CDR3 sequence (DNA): TGTGTCAGCAGTTTTTTTTTGGGGGCGGCCTACGAGCAGTACTTC.

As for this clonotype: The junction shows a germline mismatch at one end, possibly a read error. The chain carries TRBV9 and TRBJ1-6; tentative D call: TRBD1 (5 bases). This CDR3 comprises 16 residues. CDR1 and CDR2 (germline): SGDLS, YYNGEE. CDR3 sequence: CASGVAGRPNNSPLHF. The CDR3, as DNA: TGTGCCAGCGGCGTAGCAGGGAGGCCAAATAATTCACCCCTCCACTTT. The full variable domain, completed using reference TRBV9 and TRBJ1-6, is DSGVTQTPKHLITATGQRVTLRCSPRSGDLSVYWYQQSLDQGLQFLIQYYNGEERAKGNILERFSAQQFPDLHSELNLSSLELGDSALYFCASGVAGRPNNSPLHFGNGTRLTVT.

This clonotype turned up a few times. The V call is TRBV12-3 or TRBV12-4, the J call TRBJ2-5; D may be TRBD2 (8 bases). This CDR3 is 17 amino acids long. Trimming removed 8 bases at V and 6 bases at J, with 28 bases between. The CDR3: CASSPGGTEVLLKTQYF. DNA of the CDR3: TGTGCCAGCTCCCCGGGGGGGACAGAAGTCCTCTTGAAGACCCAGTACTTC.

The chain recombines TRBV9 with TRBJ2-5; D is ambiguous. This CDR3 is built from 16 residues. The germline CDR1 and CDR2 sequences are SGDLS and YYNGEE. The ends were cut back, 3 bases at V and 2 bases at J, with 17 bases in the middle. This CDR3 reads CASSAQLDEIQETQYF. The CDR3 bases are TGTGCCAGCAGCGCCCAACTGGACGAGATTCAAGAGACCCAGTACTTC.

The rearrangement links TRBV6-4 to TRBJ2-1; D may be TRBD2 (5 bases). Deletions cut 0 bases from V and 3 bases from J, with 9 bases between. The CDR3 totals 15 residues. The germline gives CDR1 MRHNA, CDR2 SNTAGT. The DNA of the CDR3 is TGTGCCAGCAGTGACTCTCGGGGAGTCTACAATGAGCAGTTCTTC. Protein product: CASSDSRGVYNEQFF.

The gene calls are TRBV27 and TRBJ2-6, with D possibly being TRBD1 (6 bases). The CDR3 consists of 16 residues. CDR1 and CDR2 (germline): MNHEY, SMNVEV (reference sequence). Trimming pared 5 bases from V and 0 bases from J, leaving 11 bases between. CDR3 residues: CASSTTGPSGANVLTF. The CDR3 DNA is TGTGCCAGCAGTACCACAGGGCCCTCTGGGGCCAACGTCCTGACTTTC.

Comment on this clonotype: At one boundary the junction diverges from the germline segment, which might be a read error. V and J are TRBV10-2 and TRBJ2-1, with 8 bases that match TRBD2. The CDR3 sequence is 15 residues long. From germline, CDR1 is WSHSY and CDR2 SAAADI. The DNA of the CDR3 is TGCGCCTGCAGTGATCTTAGCGGGATTTACAATGAGCAGTTCTTC. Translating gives CACSDLSGIYNEQFF.

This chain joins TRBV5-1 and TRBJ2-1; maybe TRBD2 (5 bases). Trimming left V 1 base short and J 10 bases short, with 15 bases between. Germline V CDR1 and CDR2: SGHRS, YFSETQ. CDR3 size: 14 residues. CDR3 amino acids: CASSLFSTGKEQFF. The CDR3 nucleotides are TGCGCCAGCAGCTTGTTCTCCACCGGGAAGGAGCAGTTCTTC. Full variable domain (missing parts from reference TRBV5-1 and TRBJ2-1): KAGVTQTPRYLIKTRGQQVTLSCSPISGHRSVSWYQQTPGQGLQFLFEYFSETQRNKGNFPGRFSGRQFSNSRSEMNVSTLELGDSALYLCASSLFSTGKEQFFGPGTRLTVL.

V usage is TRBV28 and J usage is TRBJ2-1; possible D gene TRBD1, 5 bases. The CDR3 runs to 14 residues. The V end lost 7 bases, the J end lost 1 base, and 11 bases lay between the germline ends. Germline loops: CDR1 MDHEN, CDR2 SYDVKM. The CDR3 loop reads CASKQAGSYNEQFF. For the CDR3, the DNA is TGTGCCAGCAAACAGGCAGGGTCCTACAATGAGCAGTTCTTC. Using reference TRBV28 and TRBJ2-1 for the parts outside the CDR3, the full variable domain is DVKVTQSSRYLVKRTGEKVFLECVQDMDHENMFWYRQDPGLGLRLIYFSYDVKMKEKGDIPEGYSVSREKKERFSLILESASTNQTSMYLCASKQAGSYNEQFFGPGTRLTVL.

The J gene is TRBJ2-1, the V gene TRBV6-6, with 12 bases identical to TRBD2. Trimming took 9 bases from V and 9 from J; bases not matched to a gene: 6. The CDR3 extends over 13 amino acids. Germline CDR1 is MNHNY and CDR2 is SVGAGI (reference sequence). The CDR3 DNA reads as TGTGCCAGTAGACTAGCGGGGGTCGGTGAGCAGTTCTTC. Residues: CASRLAGVGEQFF.

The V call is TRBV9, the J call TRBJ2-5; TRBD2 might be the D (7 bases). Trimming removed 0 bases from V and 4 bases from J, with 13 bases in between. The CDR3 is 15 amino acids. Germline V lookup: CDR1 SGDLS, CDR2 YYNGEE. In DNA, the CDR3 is TGTGCCAGCAGCGTAGGAGGGGGGGCCCCAGAGACCCAGTACTTC. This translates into CASSVGGGAPETQYF. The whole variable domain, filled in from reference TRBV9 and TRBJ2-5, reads DSGVTQTPKHLITATGQRVTLRCSPRSGDLSVYWYQQSLDQGLQFLIQYYNGEERAKGNILERFSAQQFPDLHSELNLSSLELGDSALYFCASSVGGGAPETQYFGPGTRLLVL.

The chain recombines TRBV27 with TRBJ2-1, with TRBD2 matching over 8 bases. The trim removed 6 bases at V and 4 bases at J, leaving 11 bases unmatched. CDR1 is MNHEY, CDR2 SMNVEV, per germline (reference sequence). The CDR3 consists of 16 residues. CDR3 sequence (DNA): TGTGCCAGCAGAAATACCGGGACTAGTGGTTACAATGAGCAGTTCTTC. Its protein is CASRNTGTSGYNEQFF.

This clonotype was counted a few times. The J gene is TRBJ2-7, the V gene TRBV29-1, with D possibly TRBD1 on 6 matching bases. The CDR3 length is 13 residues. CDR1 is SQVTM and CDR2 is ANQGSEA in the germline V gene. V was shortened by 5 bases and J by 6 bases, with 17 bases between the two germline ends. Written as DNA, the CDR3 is TGCAGCGTTAAAGGCCAGGGGTTAGGCGAGCAGTACTTC. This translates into CSVKGQGLGEQYF.

CDR3 in amino acids: CSARRGRGLAKNIQYF. The CDR3, as DNA: TGCAGTGCTAGGAGGGGCAGGGGACTAGCCAAAAACATTCAGTACTTC. The rearrangement links TRBV20-1 to TRBJ2-7, with D perhaps given as TRBD1 or TRBD2 (6 bases each). The DNA matches TRBJ2-4 better at its end, which makes the J call doubtful. The length of the CDR3 is 16 residues. The germline V gene has CDR1 DFQATT and CDR2 SNEGSKA (reference sequence).

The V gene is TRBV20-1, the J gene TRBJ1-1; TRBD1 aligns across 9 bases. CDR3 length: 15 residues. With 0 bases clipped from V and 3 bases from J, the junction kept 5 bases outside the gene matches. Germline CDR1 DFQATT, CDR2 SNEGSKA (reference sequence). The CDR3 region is CSARDHGQGHTEAFF. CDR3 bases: TGCAGTGCTAGAGATCATGGACAGGGGCACACTGAAGCTTTCTTT.

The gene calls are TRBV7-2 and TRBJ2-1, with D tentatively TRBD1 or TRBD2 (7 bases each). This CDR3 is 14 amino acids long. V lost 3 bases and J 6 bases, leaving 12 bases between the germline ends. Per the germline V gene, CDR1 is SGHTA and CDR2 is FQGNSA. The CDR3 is CASSLGQRGNEQFF. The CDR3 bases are TGTGCCAGCAGCTTGGGACAGCGGGGCAATGAGCAGTTCTTC.

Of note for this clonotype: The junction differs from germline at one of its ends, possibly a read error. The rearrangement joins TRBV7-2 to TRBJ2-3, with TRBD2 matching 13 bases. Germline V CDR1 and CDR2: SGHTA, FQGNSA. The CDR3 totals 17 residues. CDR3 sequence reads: CASSRLAGGRGTDTRYF. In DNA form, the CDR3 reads TGTGCCAGCAGCCGACTAGCGGGGGGTCGCGGCACAGATACGCGGTATTTT.

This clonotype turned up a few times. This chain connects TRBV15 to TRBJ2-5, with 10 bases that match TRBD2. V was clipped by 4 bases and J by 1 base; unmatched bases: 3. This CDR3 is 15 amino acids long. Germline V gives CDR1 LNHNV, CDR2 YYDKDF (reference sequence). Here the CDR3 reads CATSTRTSGQETQYF. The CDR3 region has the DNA TGTGCCACCAGCACAAGGACTAGCGGCCAAGAGACCCAGTACTTC.

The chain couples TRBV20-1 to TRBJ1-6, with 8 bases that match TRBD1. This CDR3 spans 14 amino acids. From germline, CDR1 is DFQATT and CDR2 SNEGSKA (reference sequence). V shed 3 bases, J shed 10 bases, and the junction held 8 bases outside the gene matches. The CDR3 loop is CSARDRESRSPLHF. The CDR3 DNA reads TGCAGTGCTAGGGACAGGGAATCAAGGTCACCCCTCCACTTT.

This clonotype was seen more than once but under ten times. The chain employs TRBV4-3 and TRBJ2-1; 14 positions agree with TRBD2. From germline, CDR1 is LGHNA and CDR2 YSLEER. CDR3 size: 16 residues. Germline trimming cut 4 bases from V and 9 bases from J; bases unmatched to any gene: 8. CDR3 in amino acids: CASSRKTSGGAGEQFF. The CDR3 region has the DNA TGCGCCAGCAGCCGAAAGACTAGCGGGGGGGCGGGTGAGCAGTTCTTC.

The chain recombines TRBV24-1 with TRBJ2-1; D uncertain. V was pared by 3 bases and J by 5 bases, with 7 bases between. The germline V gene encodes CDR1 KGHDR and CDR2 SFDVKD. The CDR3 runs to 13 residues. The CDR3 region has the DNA TGTGCCACCAGTGATCAATATGACAATGAGCAGTTCTTC. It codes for CATSDQYDNEQFF.